Listed here is a single T cell receptor beta chain. This specimen comes from a study of cytomegalovirus exposure and HLA in healthy donors. Germline CDR1 reads SGHRS; CDR2 reads YFSETQ. The CDR3 totals 13 residues. Trimming pared 6 bases from V and 2 bases from J, leaving 11 bases between. TCRdb's table, derived via immunoSEQ multiplex PCR, lists solely in-frame clones and lacks some. The sample has around 94,000 clones, roughly 94% seen once; the top ten hold roughly 0.9%. Sequenced input: PBMCs. The chain carries TRBV5-1 and TRBJ1-2; D not certain. The clonotype comes from a woman under 30 in good health and CMV-seronegative. DNA for the CDR3: TGCGCCAGCACCTTTGGCATCAACTATGGCTACACCTTC. Its translation is CASTFGINYGYTF.